The entry below describes one TCR beta chain. The antigen is not known. The data derive from a study of OX40 agonist ivuxolimab in advanced cancers. Study details: Cancers in dose escalation were hepatocellular, melanoma, renal cell and head and neck. Broader study findings: Circulating CD4+ and CD8+ T cells showed clonal expansion by week 6 at 0.1 to 3.0 mg/kg. Mean expanded clone counts were higher in CD8+ than CD4+ T cells.

This CDR3 has 16 amino acids. Looked up from germline, CDR1 is SGHRS and CDR2 is YFSETQ. Trimming cost V 0 bases and J 14 bases; bases outside gene matches: 13. Sequencing was performed with immunoSEQ multiplex PCR; in TCRdb, only in-frame clones are kept and a portion is missing. The repertoire consists of nearly 110,000 clones, with 85% to 95% occurring once and the leading ten covering about 1.2%. Material: CD4+ or CD8+ T cells sorted from blood, obtained in a trial of the OX40 agonist ivuxolimab. This sequence originates from an adult with an advanced solid tumor such as melanoma, head and neck, liver or kidney cancer. This sequence joins TRBV5-1 and TRBJ1-4, with 10 bases lining up with TRBD1. The CDR3 nucleotides are TGCGCCAGCAGCTTGGATCAGGGACAGGGGATACTGAAGCTGTTTTTT. This sequence encodes CASSLDQGQGILKLFF.